This entry features one T cell receptor beta chain sequence. Per the study methods: From reference gene primer amplification, estimates of nucleated cell counts were derived. Method: immunoSEQ multiplex PCR; TCRdb's copy keeps in-frame clones and lacks some. V, J and clone size are those of that table, while D and trimming were read from the DNA. In the table there are fewer than 80,000 clones, roughly 86% of which are singletons. These data are taken from a study of blood T cell repertoires in COVID-19. Study-level information: Samples taken during acute and convalescent COVID-19 were collected in the United States, Italy and Spain. Sample material is recorded as cDNA or gDNA derived from T cells, B-cell-depleted T cells, or PBMCs.

Trimming took off 4 bases at V and 1 base at J, with 5 bases between the two ends. The CDR3 extends over 12 amino acids. Germline V gene data show CDR1 as SGHRS and CDR2 as YFSETQ. The sequencing input was peripheral blood. The source of this sequence is a man between 65 and 85 years old with acute or convalescent COVID-19. The V call is TRBV5-1, the J call TRBJ1-2; D remains unclear. The CDR3 here is CASSPDNYGYTF. As DNA, the CDR3 is TGCGCCAGCAGCCCAGATAACTATGGCTACACCTTC.